The sequence of this T cell receptor beta chain was determined in a study of blood T cell repertoires in COVID-19. J gave up 8 bases and V 5 bases, and 6 bases lay outside the gene matches. The CDR3 is 14 residues long. The germline V gene encodes CDR1 SNHLY and CDR2 FYNNEI. TCRdb's table, derived via immunoSEQ multiplex PCR, lists solely in-frame clones and lacks some. The sample lists roughly 350,000 clones; around 87% were seen once. The chain employs TRBV2 and TRBJ1-6, with 7 bases aligning to TRBD1. The sequencing sample was made of peripheral blood. The sequence came from a woman aged 30 to 39 with COVID-19, enrolled during active disease. CDR3 sequence (DNA): TGTGCCAGCAGTCCCGACAGGGCGTATTCACCCCTCCACTTT. Translated: CASSPDRAYSPLHF.